The present T cell receptor beta chain was sequenced within a study of blood T cell repertoires in COVID-19. Study information: Collection of acute and convalescent COVID-19 samples took place in the United States, Italy and Spain. Nucleic acid was either cDNA or gDNA, and it came from T cells, B-cell-depleted T cells, or PBMCs.

It was during active infection that Seattle patients were enrolled and then longitudinally followed. Per germline, CDR1 MNHEY and CDR2 SVGAGI. Trimming stripped 6 bases from V and 4 bases from J, with 15 bases between. This CDR3 has 14 residues. The method was immunoSEQ multiplex PCR; TCRdb's version includes in-frame clones alone and lacks a portion of them. The sample lists just over 300,000 clones; just under 90% were seen once. Sequences were obtained from peripheral blood. This clonotype originated in a woman in her twenties or thirties with COVID-19, enrolled during active disease. The chain couples TRBV6-5 to TRBJ1-2; perhaps TRBD1 as D (5 bases). The CDR3 reads CASSKIPGSYGYTF. The CDR3 nucleotides are TGTGCCAGCAGCAAAATCCCAGGGTCCTATGGCTACACCTTC.